What follows is one T cell receptor beta chain and its context. No cognate antigen has been identified for it. No much larger clonotype is one base removed from it; base qualities were not supplied. Hyperthyroidism was defined as stable when no progression to ophthalmopathy occurred within 18 months of follow-up. Hyperthyroidism patients were newly diagnosed, with disease duration under 2 months, and aged 18 to 65 years. Patients with other autoimmune diseases, uncontrolled infections, pregnancy or lactation were excluded from the study. Clinical symptoms, serum thyroxine, TRAb, thyroid ultrasound and orbital computed tomography formed the basis of the diagnosis. PBMCs were isolated from approximately 10 ml of fresh peripheral blood by Ficoll-Paque density gradient centrifugation. Total RNA was extracted with Trizol reagent and quality-checked on an Agilent 2100 Bioanalyzer. The germline V gene (reference sequence) gives CDR1 as DFQATT and CDR2 as SNEGSKA. The CDR3, cysteine through phenylalanine, is 12 amino acids long. This entry keeps only the CDR3 DNA: 36 bases, framed from base 1. A distance of 11 bases separates the germline ends of V and J, which lose 6 bases and 5 bases respectively.

TCR beta CDR3 regions were amplified from RNA transcripts for repertoire sequencing. The first round was an RT-PCR using HTBI primers with the Qiagen OneStep RT-PCR kit, and this first round was followed by a second-round multiplex PCR, then size selection and purification. Libraries were sequenced on an Illumina HiSeq2000 using paired-end 100 bp reads. The authors processed their data as follows. SOAPnuke was used for read processing, and reads with adapters, uncalled bases, a mean Phred below 15, or no exact constant-primer or identifier match were discarded. COPE v1.2.5 was used to merge the high-quality paired reads. Unique nucleotide sequences were defined as clonotypes and aligned to IMGT TRB V, D and J references using MiTCR v1.1. Analysis was restricted to V-J combinations with a frequency above 0.0001, which covered about 99% of repertoires. For each V-J combination, a TCR clonal expansion and chaos score was defined as the ratio of F50 clonal expansion to chaos observed in the TCRdist matrix. Welch's t-statistics and random forest were used to narrow the features down to approximately 13 V-J combinations, which were then fed into a naive Bayes classifier. The similarity between thyroid and blood repertoires was quantified using the Morisita-Horn index. Clones were called with MiXCR by TCRdb after fastp trimmed the public reads at Q25, and only in-frame beta chains were retained. Rows merge per CDR3 protein into single entries with the most common DNA and genes. The V and J calls and clone size come from TCRdb's table, not from the authors' own analysis. In all, the sample holds under 20,000 distinct CDR3 sequences, and roughly 46% of those were seen once. About 25% of the sample is taken by the ten largest.

The data derive from a study of Graves' ophthalmopathy and Graves' hyperthyroidism (dated by TCRdb to the late 2010s). About the study as a whole: Peripheral blood was collected at initial diagnosis, before any treatment. The study used TCR beta repertoire signatures to distinguish Graves' ophthalmopathy from Graves' hyperthyroidism and to predict progression to ophthalmopathy. The approximately 100 discovery patients were randomly split 7:3 into training and test sets. Following sampling, methimazole starting at 30 mg daily was administered to hyperthyroidism patients, and high-dose intravenous methylprednisolone was administered to ophthalmopathy patients. In total, approximately 130 blood samples were TCR-sequenced: some 40 ophthalmopathy, over 70 hyperthyroidism and some 17 hyperthyroidism-to-ophthalmopathy patients. In more than 5 hyperthyroidism patients, the T-cell repertoire of thyroid tissue was compared with the T-cell repertoire of blood. To explore V-J signatures distinguishing ophthalmopathy from hyperthyroidism, a discovery set of 100 patients (around 44 ophthalmopathy, 57 stable hyperthyroidism) was enrolled. The independent validation cohort included approximately 19 hyperthyroidism patients plus 17 patients who later progressed from hyperthyroidism to ophthalmopathy. Points the paper makes about the study in general: No statistical method was used to set the sample size in advance, and the investigators knew which group each participant was assigned to. In cross-validation, the 13-signature model distinguished ophthalmopathy from stable hyperthyroidism with roughly 90% sensitivity and about 84% specificity, and in the test set the corresponding values were around 80% and 75%. In validation, the model predicted ophthalmopathy progression with about 70% sensitivity and roughly 78% specificity; roughly 12 predicted patients were CT-confirmed with GO in a median of about 6.2 months. Most expanded thyroid clonotypes with a frequency above 0.001 also appeared in blood, which suggests that blood repertoires may reflect the immune response in the thyroid.

The V gene is TRBV20-1 and the J gene is TRBJ1-5; no confident D gene assignment can be made. This clonotype was obtained from a woman in her thirties or forties with stable Graves' hyperthyroidism. Donor details come from another sample of the same person, matched by shared clones. Sequenced sample: peripheral blood. The sequenced DNA is TGCAGTGCACGGACGGAATATCAGCCCCAGCATTTT. It translates as CSARTEYQPQHF.